Below, one T cell receptor (beta chain) is given with its context. As yet, its antigen is unknown. Sequenced by immunoSEQ multiplex PCR; TCRdb stores in-frame clones only, minus some. The data hold approximately 30,000 clones, with about 83% observed a single time. This specimen comes from a study of STAT3 mutations in large granular lymphocyte leukemia. Overall study findings and caveats: Every T-cell large granular lymphocyte leukemia patient had at least one immunodominant TCR beta clonotype.

V shed 2 bases and J shed 2 bases, with 8 bases lying between them. This CDR3 has 14 amino acids. The V gene's germline CDR1 is SGHRS and CDR2 YFSETQ. Input material: peripheral blood mononuclear cells. The origin of this receptor is a woman aged 45-60 years with T-cell large granular lymphocyte leukemia. Some clones in this sample may be carry-over from other donors' samples. The J gene is TRBJ2-1, the V gene TRBV5-1; no reliable D call. CDR3 nucleotides: TGCGCCAGCAGCTTCGACCGGGCCTACAATGAGCAGTTCTTC. Translating it yields CASSFDRAYNEQFF.